This T cell receptor beta chain appears in the sequencing data of a study of identical twins. Points from the study as a whole: When twins shared out-of-frame alpha sequences, those sequences had excess low generation probability.

This clonotype occurred a few times. What it binds is unknown. Using its own MiXCR run on the 5' RACE reads, TCRdb lists one record per CDR3 protein. The table shows approximately 700,000 distinct CDR3 sequences, with roughly 20% occurring only once. The data also belong to a second study, concerning T cells expressing NK-cell markers.

The material sequenced was PBMCs. This TCR derives from a woman aged 18-29 years in good health.

The CDR3 reads CASSSRRDGNTIYF. The CDR3 coding sequence is TGTGCCAGCAGTTCCCGACGGGATGGAAACACCATATATTTT. J is TRBJ1-3 and V is TRBV12-3 or TRBV12-4, with D unclear. The V end lost 4 bases, the J end lost 3 bases, and 10 bases lay between the germline ends. The CDR3 consists of 14 residues.